These T cell receptor beta chains were read from a single sample in a study of T-cell memory formation after mild COVID-19. TCRdb reprocessed the 5' RACE reads via MiXCR and lists one record per CDR3 protein. In the table there are fewer than 500,000 distinct CDR3 sequences, around a quarter of which are singletons. The sequenced material came from PBMCs or a T cell subset sorted from them (not recorded which). Receptors were obtained from an adult woman who had mild COVID-19 (a few samples of this study predate the infection). Cell type and time point are not known. The CDR3 runs from the conserved cysteine through the conserved F or W. Fields, in order: J gene, D gene, clone size, V gene, CDR3 DNA, CDR3 protein. D genes are given only for firm matches. Clone size appears in some rows only: once, few, many, or a class for an expanded clone.

>TRBJ1-1|.|once|TRBV20-1
TGCAGCGCCACCACCGCCTCGGGGCTGAACACTGAAGCTTTCTTT
CSATTASGLNTEAFF
>TRBJ1-3|.|few|TRBV21-1
TGTGCCAGCAGCAAAGTGATCGGACATAGCTCTGGAAACACCATATATTTT
CASSKVIGHSSGNTIYF
>TRBJ2-5|.|.|TRBV12-3/TRBV12-4
TGTGCCAGCACCGGAAGCCTTCCAGAGACCCAGTACTTC
CASTGSLPETQYF
>TRBJ1-1|.|.|TRBV7-2
TGTGCCAGCAGCTGGTACAATCGAGGGGTGAACACTGAAGCTTTCTTT
CASSWYNRGVNTEAFF
>TRBJ2-1|.|many|TRBV11-2
TGTGCCAGCAGATTAGGGGTGGTAGGCAATGAGCAGTTCTTC
CASRLGVVGNEQFF
>TRBJ1-1|TRBD1|few|TRBV5-1
TGCGCCAGCAGGAGGGGACAGGGATTTACTGAAGCTTTCTTT
CASRRGQGFTEAFF
>TRBJ2-1|.|.|TRBV6-5
TGTGCCAGCACCGCGGACTGGAACAATGAGCAGTTCTTC
CASTADWNNEQFF
>TRBJ2-5|.|.|TRBV6-5
TGTGCCAGCAGTTCCCGACGCGGGACCGAAGAGACCCAGTACTTC
CASSSRRGTEETQYF
>TRBJ1-1|TRBD1|few|TRBV5-1
TGCGCCAGCAGCTGGGGACAGGGGAGGACTGAAGCTTTCTTT
CASSWGQGRTEAFF
>TRBJ2-7|.|.|TRBV6-1
TGTGCCAGCAGTGAACAGGGTTTGGGTGAGCAGTACTTC
CASSEQGLGEQYF
>TRBJ2-3|.|many|TRBV5-6
TGTGCCAGCAGCTTCGGCGGGTCACATCGGGATACGCAGTATTTT
CASSFGGSHRDTQYF
>TRBJ1-2|.|few|TRBV6-6
TGTGCCAGCAGTTACTGGGAAAGCTATGGCTACACCTTC
CASSYWESYGYTF
>TRBJ2-7|.|.|TRBV20-1
TGCAGTGCTTTAGACAGCTACGAGCAGTACTTC
CSALDSYEQYF
>TRBJ2-1|TRBD2|.|TRBV9
TGTGCCAGCAGCGTCGGGACTAGCGGGTTCTATGAGCAGTTCTTC
CASSVGTSGFYEQFF
>TRBJ1-5|.|.|TRBV30
TGTGCCTGGAGTATTGTACAGGGAGGTCAGCCCCAGCATTTT
CAWSIVQGGQPQHF
>TRBJ2-7|TRBD1|few|TRBV4-1
TGCGCCAGCCGGAGGACAGGGGGTTCCTACGAGCAGTACTTC
CASRRTGGSYEQYF
>TRBJ2-7|.|.|TRBV6-1
TGTGCCAGCAGTGAACAGGGATCCTACGAGCAGTACTTC
CASSEQGSYEQYF
>TRBJ2-1|.|once|TRBV7-8
TGTGCCAGCAGCTTAGAGGGACTTTTCTCGAAGCAGTTCTTC
CASSLEGLFSKQFF
>TRBJ2-3|TRBD2|.|TRBV5-6
TGTGCCAGCAGCTTAGGGACTAGCGGTCGCACAGATACGCAGTATTTT
CASSLGTSGRTDTQYF
>TRBJ2-5|.|few|TRBV5-1
TGCGCCAGCAGGAGCCAAACCGAGACCCAGTACTTC
CASRSQTETQYF
>TRBJ2-7|.|.|TRBV27
TGTGCCAGCAGTTCTCGGCGCGAGCAGTACTTC
CASSSRREQYF
>TRBJ1-2|.|.|TRBV15
TGTGCCACCAGCAGAGACCAGAATGGCTACACCTTC
CATSRDQNGYTF
>TRBJ1-1|.|.|TRBV5-6
TGTGCCAGCAGCTTGAGTTACACTGAAGCTTTCTTT
CASSLSYTEAFF
>TRBJ1-1|.|.|TRBV7-8
TGTGCCAGCAGCCCCCATGTAGGGTTGAGGAAGAACACTGAAGCTTTCTTT
CASSPHVGLRKNTEAFF
>TRBJ1-5|.|few|TRBV20-1
TGCAGTGCCACGGGACCGTCCATCAATCAGCCCCAGCATTTT
CSATGPSINQPQHF
>TRBJ2-5|.|.|TRBV28
TGTGCCAGCGGATACAGGAACCAAGAGACCCAGTACTTC
CASGYRNQETQYF
>TRBJ2-7|.|.|TRBV6-5
TGTGCCAGCAGTTACTCCCAACACGGAACCGAGCAGTACTTC
CASSYSQHGTEQYF
>TRBJ2-1|.|few|TRBV7-9
TGTGCCAGCTCGGAAGGGAGAAATGAGCAGTTCTTC
CASSEGRNEQFF
>TRBJ2-3|.|few|TRBV21-1
TGTGCCAGCAGCAAAATGGCGACAGGGAGAACGGATACGCAGTATTTT
CASSKMATGRTDTQYF
>TRBJ1-2|.|few|TRBV12-3/TRBV12-4
TGTGCCAGCAGTTTGTCTGGGGGCAGCTATGGCTACACCTTC
CASSLSGGSYGYTF
>TRBJ2-7|.|few|TRBV15
TGTGCCACCAGCGAAGGCTACCTTTACGAGCAGTACTTC
CATSEGYLYEQYF
>TRBJ2-1|.|few|TRBV9
TGTGCCAGCAGCCCGGCCCCGGGCAATGAGCAGTTCTTC
CASSPAPGNEQFF
>TRBJ2-7|TRBD1|.|TRBV9
TGTGCCAGCAGCGTAGGACAGGGAGACGAGCAGTACTTC
CASSVGQGDEQYF
>TRBJ1-5|.|.|TRBV19
TGTGCCAGTAGTGGGAATAATCAGCCCCAGCATTTT
CASSGNNQPQHF
>TRBJ2-4|.|.|TRBV7-6
TGTGCCAGCAGCCAGACTGGGGCGGGCATTCAGTACTTC
CASSQTGAGIQYF
>TRBJ2-7|.|.|TRBV27
TGTGCCAGCAGTTTATCTCTTGTCCCGGACGAGCAGTACTTC
CASSLSLVPDEQYF
>TRBJ2-3|TRBD1|few|TRBV4-1
TGCGCCAGCAGTACAGGGGGGTATACAGATACGCAGTATTTT
CASSTGGYTDTQYF
>TRBJ1-1|TRBD1|.|TRBV6-5
TGTGCCAGCAGTTACTCCCGTCCAGGGGGTTACACTGAAGCTTTCTTT
CASSYSRPGGYTEAFF
>TRBJ2-3|TRBD2|few|TRBV12-3/TRBV12-4
TGTGCCAGCAGTTTTAGCGGGAGCCGGCACACAGATACGCAGTATTTT
CASSFSGSRHTDTQYF
>TRBJ2-4|.|few|TRBV11-2
TGTGCCAGCAGCTTAGTGGCCCACGGCTCCCTAGAGCCCAAAAACATTCAGTACTTC
CASSLVAHGSLEPKNIQYF
>TRBJ2-1|TRBD2|.|TRBV4-1
TGCGCCAGCAGCCAAGGTGGACTAGAGGGGAGTTACAATGAGCAGTTCTTC
CASSQGGLEGSYNEQFF
>TRBJ2-2|TRBD2|.|TRBV4-3
TGCGCCAGCAGAGGGACTAGCGGCACCGGGGAGCTGTTTTTT
CASRGTSGTGELFF
>TRBJ2-5|.|few|TRBV5-1
TGCGCCAGCAGCTTGGCCGGAGGGGGAGTAGAGACCCAGTACTTC
CASSLAGGGVETQYF
>TRBJ1-1|TRBD1|few|TRBV5-1
TGCGCCAGCAGCTTGGCCGGACAGGGGGCAATGGGGATGAACACTGAAGCTTTCTTT
CASSLAGQGAMGMNTEAFF
>TRBJ2-5|TRBD2|few|TRBV7-6
TGTGCCAGCAGCCCCTCCCGGGGGGGCCAAGAGACCCAGTACTTC
CASSPSRGGQETQYF
>TRBJ2-3|.|.|TRBV5-1
TGCGCCAGCAGCTTGACTACGTTCACAGATACGCAGTATTTT
CASSLTTFTDTQYF
>TRBJ1-5|TRBD1|.|TRBV12-3/TRBV12-4
TGTGCCAGCAGGCTTACCGGGACAGGGGGTGGGGGCAATCAGCCCCAGCATTTT
CASRLTGTGGGGNQPQHF
>TRBJ2-5|.|.|TRBV20-1
TGCAGTGCTCCTCTTGAAGGGCGAGAGACCCAGTACTTC
CSAPLEGRETQYF
>TRBJ2-3|TRBD1|.|TRBV7-8
TGTGCCAGCAGACAGAGGGGGCCAAGTACAGATACGCAGTATTTT
CASRQRGPSTDTQYF